This TCR beta chain was found in a study of T cells in Graves' hyperthyroidism and ophthalmopathy. Across the whole study: Peripheral blood was collected at initial diagnosis, before any treatment.

Losses at the gene ends were 4 bases for V and 1 base for J; bases not matched to a gene: 5. This CDR3 spans 15 amino acids. From germline, CDR1 is DFQATT and CDR2 SNEGSKA (reference sequence). Findings and caveats of the study: A model of 13 V-J pairs discriminated ophthalmopathy from stable hyperthyroidism.

At least ten counts were recorded for this clonotype. What it recognizes is unknown. There were TCR beta CDR3 regions amplified from RNA transcripts. A first-round RT-PCR of the TCR CDR3 used the HTBI primer set. A single record per CDR3 protein comes from TCRdb applying MiXCR to the multiplex PCR reads. Of under 550,000 distinct CDR3 sequences in the sample, roughly an eighth were seen once. Graves' hyperthyroidism was deemed stable absent ophthalmopathy progression within 18 months. Patients between 18 and 65 years old had hyperthyroidism, newly diagnosed and lasting under 2 months. The source of this sequence is a woman aged 18-29 years with Graves' hyperthyroidism. The chain uses TRBV20-1 and TRBJ2-3; 10 bases map to TRBD2. Sequenced sample: blood. This chain's CDR3 is CSAIQREGGTDTQYF. CDR3 in DNA: TGCAGTGCTATACAGCGGGAGGGGGGCACAGATACGCAGTATTTT.